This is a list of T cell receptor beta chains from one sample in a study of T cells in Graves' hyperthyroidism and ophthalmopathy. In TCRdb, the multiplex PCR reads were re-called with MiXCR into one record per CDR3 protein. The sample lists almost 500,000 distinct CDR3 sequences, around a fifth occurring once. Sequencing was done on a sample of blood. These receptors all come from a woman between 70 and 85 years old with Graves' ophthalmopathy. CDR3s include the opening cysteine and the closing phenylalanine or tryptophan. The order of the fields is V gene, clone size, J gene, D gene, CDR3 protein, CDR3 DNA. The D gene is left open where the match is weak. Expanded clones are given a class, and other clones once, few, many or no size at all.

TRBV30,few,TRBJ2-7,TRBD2,CAWSGGLAGTEQYF,TGTGCCTGGAGTGGGGGATTAGCGGGAACCGAGCAGTACTTC
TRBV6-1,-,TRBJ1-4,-,CASSWGQREKLFF,TGTGCCAGCAGTTGGGGTCAAAGGGAAAAACTGTTTTTT
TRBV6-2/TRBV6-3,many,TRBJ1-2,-,CASSFRDGGYTF,TGTGCCAGCAGTTTCAGGGACGGTGGCTACACCTTC
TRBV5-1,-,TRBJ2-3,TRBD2,CASSLVGRGTDTQYF,TGCGCCAGCAGCTTGGTAGGGAGGGGCACAGATACGCAGTATTTT
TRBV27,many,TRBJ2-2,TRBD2,CASSPLAGLRTGELFF,TGTGCCAGCAGTCCGCTAGCGGGACTAAGAACCGGGGAGCTGTTTTTT
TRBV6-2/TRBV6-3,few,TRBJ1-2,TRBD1,CASRPGQLGGYTF,TGTGCCAGCAGACCGGGACAGCTGGGTGGCTACACCTTC
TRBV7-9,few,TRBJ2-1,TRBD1,CASSLTGSEQFF,TGTGCCAGCAGCTTGACAGGGAGCGAGCAGTTCTTC
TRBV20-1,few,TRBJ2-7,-,CSATPGGLGEQYF,TGCAGTGCTACCCCTGGAGGGCTGGGCGAGCAGTACTTC
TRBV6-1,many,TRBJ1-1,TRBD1,CASRVTGGTNTEAFF,TGTGCCAGCAGAGTTACAGGGGGTACGAACACTGAAGCTTTCTTT
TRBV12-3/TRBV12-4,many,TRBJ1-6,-,CASSFTGGDSPLHF,TGTGCCAGCAGTTTTACGGGGGGGGATTCACCCCTCCACTTT
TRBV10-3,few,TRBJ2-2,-,CAISAPKSGELFF,TGTGCCATCTCCGCCCCAAAATCCGGGGAGCTGTTTTTT
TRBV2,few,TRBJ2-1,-,CASSAGGGWVEQFF,TGTGCCAGCAGTGCAGGGGGGGGGTGGGTTGAGCAGTTCTTC
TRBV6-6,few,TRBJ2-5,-,CASSYIERPETQYF,TGTGCCAGCAGTTACATAGAGCGGCCGGAGACCCAGTACTTC
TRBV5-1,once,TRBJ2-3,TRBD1,CASSLAGQGGTDTQYF,TGCGCCAGCAGCTTGGCCGGACAGGGTGGCACAGATACGCAGTATTTT
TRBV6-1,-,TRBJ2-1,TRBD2,CASNSPRASGYNEQFF,TGTGCCAGCAACTCGCCCCGGGCTAGCGGCTACAATGAGCAGTTCTTC
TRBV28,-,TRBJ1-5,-,CASSLALGGQPQHF,TGTGCCAGCAGTTTAGCTCTAGGGGGACAGCCCCAGCATTTT
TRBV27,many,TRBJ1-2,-,CASSLGRSSNYGYTF,TGTGCCAGCAGTTTGGGCCGGTCCTCTAACTATGGCTACACCTTC
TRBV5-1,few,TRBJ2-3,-,CASSLTPGAGSDTQYF,TGCGCCAGCAGCCTGACCCCGGGAGCTGGGTCAGATACGCAGTATTTT
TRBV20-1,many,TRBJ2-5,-,CSARGNGETQYF,TGCAGTGCTAGGGGGAACGGGGAGACCCAGTACTTC
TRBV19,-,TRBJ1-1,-,CASAPSGVPEAFF,TGTGCCAGCGCCCCTTCAGGGGTTCCTGAAGCTTTCTTT
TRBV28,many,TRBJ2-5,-,CASSSQGQVEETQYF,TGTGCCAGCAGTTCGCAGGGGCAGGTCGAGGAGACCCAGTACTTC
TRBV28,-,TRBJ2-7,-,CASFNLGGEDNEQYF,TGTGCCAGCTTCAATCTTGGGGGCGAGGATAACGAGCAGTACTTC
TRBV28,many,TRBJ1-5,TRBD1,CASSMDRGGNQPQHF,TGTGCCAGCAGCATGGACAGGGGAGGCAATCAGCCCCAGCATTTT
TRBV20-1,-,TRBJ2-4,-,CSAREGVGNIQYF,TGCAGTGCTAGAGAGGGCGTCGGAAACATTCAGTACTTC
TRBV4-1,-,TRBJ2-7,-,CASSHTISYEQYF,TGCGCCAGCAGCCACACTATCTCCTACGAGCAGTACTTC
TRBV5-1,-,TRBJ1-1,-,CASSLVGGGNTEAFF,TGCGCCAGCAGCTTGGTCGGCGGAGGGAACACTGAAGCTTTCTTT
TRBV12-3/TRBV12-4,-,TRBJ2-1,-,CASSSTYNTEQFF,TGTGCCAGCAGTTCGACCTACAATACTGAGCAGTTCTTC
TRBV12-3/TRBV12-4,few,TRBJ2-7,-,CASSLSPLMRRTNNYEQYF,TGTGCCAGCAGTTTATCCCCCCTAATGAGGCGGACGAACAATTACGAGCAGTACTTC
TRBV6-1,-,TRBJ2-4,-,CASSDTATGAKNIQYF,TGTGCCAGCAGTGACACGGCTACTGGGGCCAAAAACATTCAGTACTTC
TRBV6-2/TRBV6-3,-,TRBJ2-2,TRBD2,CASSYYSGMDGELFF,TGTGCCAGCAGTTACTATAGCGGGATGGACGGGGAGCTGTTTTTT
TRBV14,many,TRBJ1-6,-,CASSQEMSNSPLHF,TGTGCCAGCAGCCAAGAGATGAGTAATTCACCCCTCCACTTT
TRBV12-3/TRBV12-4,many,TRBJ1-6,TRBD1,CASSLTGGDSPLHF,TGTGCCAGCAGCCTGACAGGGGGTGATTCACCCCTCCACTTT
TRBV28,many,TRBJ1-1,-,CASSITGQWIMNTEAFF,TGTGCCAGCAGTATAACAGGGCAATGGATTATGAACACTGAAGCTTTCTTT
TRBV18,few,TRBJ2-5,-,CASSPYPTQETQYF,TGTGCCAGCTCACCCTACCCAACCCAAGAGACCCAGTACTTC
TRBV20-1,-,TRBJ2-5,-,CSARRETLQETQYF,TGCAGTGCTCGCCGGGAAACCCTTCAAGAGACCCAGTACTTC
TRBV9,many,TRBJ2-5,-,CASSVGGGQMETQYF,TGTGCCAGCAGCGTAGGCGGGGGACAGATGGAGACCCAGTACTTC
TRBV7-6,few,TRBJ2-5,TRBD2,CASSLPPGTTEETQYF,TGTGCCAGCAGTCTCCCCCCAGGGACTACCGAAGAGACCCAGTACTTC
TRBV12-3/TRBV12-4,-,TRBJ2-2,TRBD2,CASSLLAGGELFF,TGTGCCAGCAGTCTGCTAGCGGGCGGGGAGCTGTTTTTT
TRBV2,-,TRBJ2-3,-,CASMKSTDTQYF,TGTGCCAGCATGAAGTCCACAGATACGCAGTATTTT
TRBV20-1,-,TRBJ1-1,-,CSARDETSGTEAFF,TGCAGTGCTAGAGATGAGACATCGGGCACTGAAGCTTTCTTT
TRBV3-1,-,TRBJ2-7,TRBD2,CASSASGRGYEQYF,TGTGCCAGCAGCGCTAGCGGGAGAGGATACGAGCAGTACTTC
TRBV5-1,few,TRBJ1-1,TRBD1,CASSLKPARDRVTEAFF,TGCGCCAGCAGCCTGAAACCCGCACGGGACAGGGTCACTGAAGCTTTCTTT
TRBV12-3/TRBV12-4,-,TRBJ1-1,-,CASSARGGWEDTEAFF,TGTGCCAGCAGTGCTAGAGGGGGGTGGGAAGACACTGAAGCTTTCTTT
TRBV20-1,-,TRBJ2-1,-,CSATLGSGAYEQFF,TGCAGTGCTACCCTCGGTTCCGGCGCCTATGAGCAGTTCTTC
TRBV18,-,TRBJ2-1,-,CASSPPSKSHNEQFF,TGTGCCAGCTCACCACCCTCTAAGTCCCACAATGAGCAGTTCTTC
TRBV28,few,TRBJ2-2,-,CAARTQPGELFF,TGTGCCGCCCGGACACAACCAGGGGAGCTGTTTTTT
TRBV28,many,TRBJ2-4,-,CASSFVGGTKNIQYF,TGTGCCAGCAGTTTTGTCGGTGGCACCAAAAACATTCAGTACTTC
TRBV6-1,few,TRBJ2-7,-,CASSFPVTGRGYEQYF,TGTGCCAGCAGCTTTCCCGTGACAGGGAGGGGGTACGAGCAGTACTTC
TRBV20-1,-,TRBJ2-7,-,CSARFVGEQYF,TGCAGTGCTAGATTTGTGGGTGAGCAGTACTTC
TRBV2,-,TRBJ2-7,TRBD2,CASSEGLAVFEQYF,TGTGCCAGCAGTGAGGGACTAGCGGTTTTCGAGCAGTACTTC
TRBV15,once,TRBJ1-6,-,CATSASRTMGSPLHF,TGTGCCACCAGCGCGTCACGGACGATGGGTTCACCCCTCCACTTT